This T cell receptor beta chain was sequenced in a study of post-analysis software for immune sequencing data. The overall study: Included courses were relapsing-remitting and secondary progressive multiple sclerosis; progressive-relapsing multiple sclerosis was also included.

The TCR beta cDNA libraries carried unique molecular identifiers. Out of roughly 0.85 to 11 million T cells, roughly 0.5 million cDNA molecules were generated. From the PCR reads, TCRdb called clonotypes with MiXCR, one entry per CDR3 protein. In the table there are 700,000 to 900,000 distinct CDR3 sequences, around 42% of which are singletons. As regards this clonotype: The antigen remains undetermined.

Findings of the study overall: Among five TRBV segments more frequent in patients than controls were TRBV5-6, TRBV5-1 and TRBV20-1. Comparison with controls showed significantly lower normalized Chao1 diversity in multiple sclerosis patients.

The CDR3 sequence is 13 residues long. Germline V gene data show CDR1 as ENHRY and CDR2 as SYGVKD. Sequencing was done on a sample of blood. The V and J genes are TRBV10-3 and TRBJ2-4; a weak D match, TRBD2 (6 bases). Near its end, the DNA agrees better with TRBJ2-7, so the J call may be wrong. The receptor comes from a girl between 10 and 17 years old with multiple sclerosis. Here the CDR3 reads CAISDGTFYEQYF. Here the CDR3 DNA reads TGTGCCATCAGTGACGGGACTTTCTACGAGCAGTACTTC.